Below, one T cell receptor (beta chain) is given with its context. TCRdb reprocessed the RT-PCR reads with MiXCR, giving one entry per CDR3 protein. The profile shows about 680,000 distinct CDR3 sequences, approximately 15% of them singletons. Source material: memory CD4+ T cells from blood. The clonotype comes from a female donor in good health, serving as a healthy control.

CDR3 amino acids: CASSLGRVSELAKNIQYF. CDR3 sequence (DNA): TGTGCCAGCAGCTTAGGGAGAGTGTCAGAGCTAGCCAAAAACATTCAGTACTTC. This sequence joins TRBV11-2 and TRBJ2-4; D remains ambiguous. The CDR3 spans 18 residues. V dropped 1 base and J dropped 0 bases, with 16 bases sitting between them. The V gene's germline CDR1 is SGHAT and CDR2 FQNNGV.